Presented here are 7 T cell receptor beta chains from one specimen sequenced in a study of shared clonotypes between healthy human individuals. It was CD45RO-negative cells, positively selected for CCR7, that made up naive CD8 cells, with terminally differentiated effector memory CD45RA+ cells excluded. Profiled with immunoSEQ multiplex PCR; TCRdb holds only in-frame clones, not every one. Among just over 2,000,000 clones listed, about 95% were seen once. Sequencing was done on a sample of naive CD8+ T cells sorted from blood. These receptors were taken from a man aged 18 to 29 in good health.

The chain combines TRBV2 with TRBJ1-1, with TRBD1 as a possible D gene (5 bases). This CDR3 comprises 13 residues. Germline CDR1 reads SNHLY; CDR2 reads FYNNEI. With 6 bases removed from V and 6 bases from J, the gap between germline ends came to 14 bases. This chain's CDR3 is CASRPGLGAEAFF. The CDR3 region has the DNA TGTGCCAGCAGGCCCGGGCTGGGGGCTGAAGCTTTCTTT.

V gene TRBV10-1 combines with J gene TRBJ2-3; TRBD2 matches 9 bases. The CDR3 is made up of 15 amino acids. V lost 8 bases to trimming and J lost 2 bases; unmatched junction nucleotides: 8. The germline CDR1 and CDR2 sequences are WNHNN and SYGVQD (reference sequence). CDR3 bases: TGCGCCAGCTCCATAGCGGGGGAGAACACAGATACGCAGTATTTT. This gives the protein CASSIAGENTDTQYF.

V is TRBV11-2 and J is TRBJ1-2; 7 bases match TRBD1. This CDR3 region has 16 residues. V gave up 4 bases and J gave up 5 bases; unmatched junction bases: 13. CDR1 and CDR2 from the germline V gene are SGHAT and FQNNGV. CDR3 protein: CASSSKGDSSPYGYTF. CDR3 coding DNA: TGTGCCAGCAGCTCAAAGGGGGACAGCTCTCCTTATGGCTACACCTTC. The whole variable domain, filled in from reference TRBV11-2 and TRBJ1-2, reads EAGVAQSPRYKIIEKRQSVAFWCNPISGHATLYWYQQILGQGPKLLIQFQNNGVVDDSQLPKDRFSAERLKGVDSTLKIQPAKLEDSAVYLCASSSKGDSSPYGYTFGSGTRLTVV.

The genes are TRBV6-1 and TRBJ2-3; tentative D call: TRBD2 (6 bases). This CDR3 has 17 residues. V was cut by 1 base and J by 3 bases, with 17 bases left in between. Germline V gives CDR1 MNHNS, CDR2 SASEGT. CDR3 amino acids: CASSEGWWLALTDTQYF. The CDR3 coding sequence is TGTGCCAGCAGTGAAGGGTGGTGGCTAGCGCTAACAGATACGCAGTATTTT.

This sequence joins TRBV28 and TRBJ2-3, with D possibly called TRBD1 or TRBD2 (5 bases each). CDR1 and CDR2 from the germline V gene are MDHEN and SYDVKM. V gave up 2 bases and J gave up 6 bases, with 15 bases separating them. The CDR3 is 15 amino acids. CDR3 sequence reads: CASSLTGSGLDTQYF. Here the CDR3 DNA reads TGTGCCAGCAGTTTAACGGGGTCGGGGCTTGATACGCAGTATTTT.

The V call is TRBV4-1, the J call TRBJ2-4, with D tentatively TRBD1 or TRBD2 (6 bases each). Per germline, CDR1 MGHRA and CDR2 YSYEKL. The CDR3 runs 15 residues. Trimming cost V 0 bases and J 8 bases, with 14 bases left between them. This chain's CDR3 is CASSQEGGQGYIQYF. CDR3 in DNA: TGCGCCAGCAGCCAAGAAGGGGGGCAGGGGTACATTCAGTACTTC.

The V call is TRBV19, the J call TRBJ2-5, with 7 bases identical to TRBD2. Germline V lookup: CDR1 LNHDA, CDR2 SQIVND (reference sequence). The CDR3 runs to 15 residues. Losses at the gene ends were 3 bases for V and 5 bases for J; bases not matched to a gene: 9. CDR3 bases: TGTGCCAGTAGTATGGCCGGGACTAATGGCGAGACCCAGTACTTC. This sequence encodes CASSMAGTNGETQYF.